The present entry profiles one TCR beta chain with its context. This entry comes from a study of blood T cells in healthy people across ages. The use of a sample-barcoded 5' primer and a J-beta primer mix characterized a second PCR of 7 to 11 cycles. Each CDR3 protein gets one entry after TCRdb re-called the 5' RACE reads with MiXCR. This table holds under 1,100,000 distinct CDR3 sequences, about 25% found once. V lost 3 bases and J 4 bases, leaving 10 bases between the germline ends. The germline CDR1 and CDR2 sequences are DFQATT and SNEGSKA (reference sequence). This CDR3 is 13 amino acids long. These same data were also listed under a study on T cells of mothers and their children.

The specimen sequenced was blood. The gene calls are TRBV20-1 and TRBJ1-5; D remains ambiguous. The TCR comes from a girl aged 2-10 years in good health. The CDR3 DNA reads as TGCAGTGCTAGGCCTGGTCGGAATCAGCCCCAGCATTTT. It codes for CSARPGRNQPQHF.